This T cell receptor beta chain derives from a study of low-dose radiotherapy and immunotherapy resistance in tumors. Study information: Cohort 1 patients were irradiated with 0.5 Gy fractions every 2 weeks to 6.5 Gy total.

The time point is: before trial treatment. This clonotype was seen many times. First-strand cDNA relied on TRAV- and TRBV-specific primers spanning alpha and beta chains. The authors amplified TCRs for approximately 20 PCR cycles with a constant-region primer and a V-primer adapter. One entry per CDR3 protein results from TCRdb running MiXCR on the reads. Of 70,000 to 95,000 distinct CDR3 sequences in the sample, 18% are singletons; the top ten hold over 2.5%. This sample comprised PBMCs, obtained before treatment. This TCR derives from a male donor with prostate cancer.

Here the CDR3 reads CASSARSFGEAFF. DNA for the CDR3: TGTGCCAGCTCAGCCCGGTCCTTCGGGGAAGCTTTCTTT. The chain joins TRBV19 to TRBJ1-1; no clear D. The V end lost 9 bases, the J end lost 8 bases, and 19 bases lay between the germline ends. The CDR3 loop spans 13 amino acids. The germline V gene encodes CDR1 LNHDA and CDR2 SQIVND (reference sequence).